This TCR beta chain was obtained from a study of cytomegalovirus exposure and HLA in healthy donors. The study, taken as a whole, reports: Data from an earlier analysis indicated that most TCR beta V segments were productive either about 90% or about 30% of the time. Association with HLA alleles at 0.05 false discovery rate was found for 16,951 TCR beta sequences in a later analysis.

V lost 5 bases and J lost 3; bases outside the gene matches: 4. The CDR3 has 13 residues. Germline-derived CDR1 and CDR2 are KGHSH and LQKENI. 60 Vbeta and 13 Jbeta primers were used in PCR. Measured with immunoSEQ multiplex PCR; TCRdb has only the in-frame clones, and not every one. The sample carries 150,000 or so clones, approximately 80% recorded once. With regard to this clone: Antigen: not known.

The V and J genes are TRBV18 and TRBJ2-7; 7 bases are shared with TRBD1. The sequence came from a woman in her 40s in good health and CMV-seropositive. Sample: PBMCs. This CDR3 reads CASSLGGFYEQYF. DNA for the CDR3: TGTGCCAGCTCATTAGGGGGCTTCTACGAGCAGTACTTC.